This T cell receptor (beta chain) appears in the sequencing data of a study of cytomegalovirus exposure and HLA in healthy donors. V gave up 5 bases and J gave up 6 bases, with 14 bases separating them. CDR3 length: 14 amino acids. The germline V gene encodes CDR1 PRHDT and CDR2 FYEKMQ (reference sequence). About this clone: What it binds is unknown.

Whole-study results and caveats: As a later analysis showed, a missense DCLRE1C variant was linked to trimming of TCR beta V- and J-genes.

The PCR contained 60 Vbeta and 13 Jbeta primers. The repertoire was sequenced with immunoSEQ multiplex PCR; TCRdb's copy has only in-frame clones and lacks some. The sample lists roughly 92,000 clones; approximately 80% were seen once. The sequencing sample was made of PBMCs. This TCR came from a woman between 50 and 59 years old in good health and CMV-seropositive. The chain has TRBV13 and TRBJ2-1; a weak D match, TRBD2 (5 bases). The CDR3 loop reads CASSPGYQANEQFF. The DNA of the CDR3 is TGTGCCAGCAGCCCGGGGTACCAAGCCAATGAGCAGTTCTTC.